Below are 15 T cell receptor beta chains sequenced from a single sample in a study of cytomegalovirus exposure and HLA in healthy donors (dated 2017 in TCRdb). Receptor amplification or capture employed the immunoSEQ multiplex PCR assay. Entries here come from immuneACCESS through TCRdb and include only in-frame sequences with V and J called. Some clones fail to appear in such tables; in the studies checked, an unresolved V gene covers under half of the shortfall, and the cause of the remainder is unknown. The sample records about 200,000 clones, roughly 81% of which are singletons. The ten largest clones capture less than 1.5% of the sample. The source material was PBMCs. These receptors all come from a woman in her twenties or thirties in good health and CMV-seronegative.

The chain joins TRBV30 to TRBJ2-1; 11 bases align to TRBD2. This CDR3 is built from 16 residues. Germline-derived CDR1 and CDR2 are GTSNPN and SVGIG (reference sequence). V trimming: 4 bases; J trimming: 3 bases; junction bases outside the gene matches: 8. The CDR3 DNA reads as TGTGCCTGGAATCCCTGGGGACTAGCGGACTACAATGAGCAGTTCTTC. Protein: CAWNPWGLADYNEQFF.

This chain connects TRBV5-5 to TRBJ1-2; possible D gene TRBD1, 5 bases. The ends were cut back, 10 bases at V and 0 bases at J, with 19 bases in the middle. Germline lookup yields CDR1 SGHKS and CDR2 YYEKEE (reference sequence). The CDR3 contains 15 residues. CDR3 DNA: TGTGCCCGCTCACCAGGGTCGAGGACTAACTATGGCTACACCTTC. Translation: CARSPGSRTNYGYTF.

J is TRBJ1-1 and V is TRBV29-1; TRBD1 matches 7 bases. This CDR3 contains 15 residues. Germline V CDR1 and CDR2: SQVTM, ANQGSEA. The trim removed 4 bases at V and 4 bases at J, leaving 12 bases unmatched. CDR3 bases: TGCAGCGTTGCTTATGAATCCCGGACAGGCACTGAAGCTTTCTTT. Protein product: CSVAYESRTGTEAFF.

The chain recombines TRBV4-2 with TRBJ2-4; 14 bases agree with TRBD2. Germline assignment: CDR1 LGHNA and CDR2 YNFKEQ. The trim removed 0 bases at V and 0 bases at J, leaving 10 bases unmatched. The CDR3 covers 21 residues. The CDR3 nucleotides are TGTGCCAGCAGCCAAGAAGGGACTAGCGGGAGTGGGGTACTAGCCAAAAACATTCAGTACTTC. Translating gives CASSQEGTSGSGVLAKNIQYF.

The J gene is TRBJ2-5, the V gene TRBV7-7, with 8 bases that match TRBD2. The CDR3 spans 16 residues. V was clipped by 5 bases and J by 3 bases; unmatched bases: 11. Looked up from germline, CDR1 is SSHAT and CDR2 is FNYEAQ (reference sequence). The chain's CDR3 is CASSPRLARGKETQYF. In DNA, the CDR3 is TGTGCCAGCAGCCCGCGACTAGCGAGGGGGAAAGAGACCCAGTACTTC.

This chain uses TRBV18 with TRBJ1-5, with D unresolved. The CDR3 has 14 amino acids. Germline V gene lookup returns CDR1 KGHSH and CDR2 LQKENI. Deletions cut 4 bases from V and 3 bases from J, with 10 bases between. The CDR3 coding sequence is TGTGCCAGCTCACAAAACAGTCACAATCAGCCCCAGCATTTT. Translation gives CASSQNSHNQPQHF.

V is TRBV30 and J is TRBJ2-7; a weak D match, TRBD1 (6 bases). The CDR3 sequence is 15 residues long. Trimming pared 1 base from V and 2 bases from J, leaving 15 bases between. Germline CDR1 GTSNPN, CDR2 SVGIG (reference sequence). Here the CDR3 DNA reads TGTGCCTGGAGTGATACCCGGGACATCCCCTACGAGCAGTACTTC. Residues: CAWSDTRDIPYEQYF.

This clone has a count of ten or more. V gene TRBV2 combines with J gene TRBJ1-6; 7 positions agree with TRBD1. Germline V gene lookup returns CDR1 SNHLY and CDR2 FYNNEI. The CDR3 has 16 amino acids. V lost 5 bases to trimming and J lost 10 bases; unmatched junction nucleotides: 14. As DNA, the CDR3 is TGTGCCAGCAGTCCCGAACAGGGGTACCTAGGATCACCCCTCCACTTT. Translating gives CASSPEQGYLGSPLHF. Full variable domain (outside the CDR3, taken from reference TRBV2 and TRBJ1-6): EPEVTQTPSHQVTQMGQEVILRCVPISNHLYFYWYRQILGQKVEFLVSFYNNEISEKSEIFDDQFSVERPDGSNFTLKIRSTKLEDSAMYFCASSPEQGYLGSPLHFGNGTRLTVT.

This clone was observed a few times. The CDR3, as DNA: TGTGCCAGCAGCGGGGGGACAGGCACCTACGAGCAGTACTTC. Translating gives CASSGGTGTYEQYF. This rearrangement joins TRBV2 to TRBJ2-7; tentatively, D is TRBD1 (8 bases). The V and J ends lost 6 bases and 2 bases respectively, with 14 bases between them. CDR1 SNHLY and CDR2 FYNNEI come from the germline V gene. The CDR3 consists of 14 residues.

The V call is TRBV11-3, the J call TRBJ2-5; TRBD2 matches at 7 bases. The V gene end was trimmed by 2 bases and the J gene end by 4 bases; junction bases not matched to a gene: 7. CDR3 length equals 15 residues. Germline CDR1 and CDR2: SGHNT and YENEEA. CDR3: CASSLSGGGRETQYF. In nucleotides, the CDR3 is TGTGCCAGCAGCTTATCGGGGGGAGGTCGAGAGACCCAGTACTTC.

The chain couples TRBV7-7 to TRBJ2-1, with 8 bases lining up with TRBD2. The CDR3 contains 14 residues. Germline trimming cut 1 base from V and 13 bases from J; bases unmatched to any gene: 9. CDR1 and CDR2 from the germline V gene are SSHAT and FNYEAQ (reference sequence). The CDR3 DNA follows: TGTGCCAGCAGCTTAGAAAGGGCGGGGGGCCCTCAGTTCTTC. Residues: CASSLERAGGPQFF. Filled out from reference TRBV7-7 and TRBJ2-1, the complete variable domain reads GAGVSQSPRYKVTKRGQDVTLRCDPISSHATLYWYQQALGQGPEFLTYFNYEAQPDKSGLPSDRFSAERPEGSISTLTIQRTEQRDSAMYRCASSLERAGGPQFFGPGTRLTVL.

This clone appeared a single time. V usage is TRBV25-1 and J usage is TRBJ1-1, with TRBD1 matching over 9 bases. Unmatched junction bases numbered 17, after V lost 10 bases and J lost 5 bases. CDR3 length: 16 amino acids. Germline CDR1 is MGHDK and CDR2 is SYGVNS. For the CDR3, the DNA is TGTGCCACCCAATCTGCTTATGGACAGGGGAAAACTGAAGCTTTCTTT. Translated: CATQSAYGQGKTEAFF.

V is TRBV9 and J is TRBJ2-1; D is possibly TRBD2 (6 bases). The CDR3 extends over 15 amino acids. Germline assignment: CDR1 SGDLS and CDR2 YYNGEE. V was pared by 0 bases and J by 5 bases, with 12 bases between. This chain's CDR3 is CASSVGVAVNNEQFF. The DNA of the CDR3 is TGTGCCAGCAGCGTAGGGGTAGCGGTTAACAATGAGCAGTTCTTC.

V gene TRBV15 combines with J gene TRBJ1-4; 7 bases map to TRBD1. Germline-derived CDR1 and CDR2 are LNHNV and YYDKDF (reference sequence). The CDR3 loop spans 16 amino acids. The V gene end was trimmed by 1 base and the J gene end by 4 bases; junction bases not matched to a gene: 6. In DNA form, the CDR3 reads TGTGCCACCAGCAGAGCCCCAGGGGGTCTTAATGAAAAACTGTTTTTT. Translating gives CATSRAPGGLNEKLFF.

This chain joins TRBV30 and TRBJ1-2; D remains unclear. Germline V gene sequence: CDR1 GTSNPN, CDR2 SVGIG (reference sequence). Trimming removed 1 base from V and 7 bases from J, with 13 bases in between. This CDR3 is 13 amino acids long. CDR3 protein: CAWSAQPGFGYTF. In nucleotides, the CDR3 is TGTGCCTGGAGTGCACAACCGGGGTTTGGCTACACCTTC.